These 19 T cell receptor beta chains share one sample of origin, sequenced in a study of cytomegalovirus exposure and HLA in healthy donors. The PCR contained 60 Vbeta and 13 Jbeta primers. Clones were read by immunoSEQ multiplex PCR, and TCRdb kept only the in-frame ones, dropping some. The sample lists 150,000 to 200,000 clones, under 85% occurring once. Sequences were obtained from PBMCs. The receptors come from a man aged 45-65 years in good health and CMV-seropositive.

The CDR3 sequence: CASSQEGSGGAHQETQYF. The CDR3, as DNA: TGCGCCAGCAGCCAAGAGGGGAGCGGGGGTGCCCACCAAGAGACCCAGTACTTC. This rearrangement joins TRBV4-1 to TRBJ2-5; 8 bases are a match to TRBD2. This CDR3 has 18 amino acids. V shed 0 bases, J shed 0 bases, and the junction held 9 bases outside the gene matches. The germline CDR1 and CDR2 sequences are MGHRA and YSYEKL.

The V gene is TRBV7-9, the J gene TRBJ2-3; D not certain. CDR3 size: 13 residues. The V gene lost 3 bases and the J gene lost 1 base, with 5 bases spanning the gap. The germline V gene has CDR1 SEHNR and CDR2 FQNEAQ (reference sequence). The CDR3 sequence is CASSFSGTDTQYF. CDR3 in DNA: TGTGCCAGCAGCTTCTCTGGCACAGATACGCAGTATTTT.

The CDR3 DNA sequence: TGTGCCAGCAGCGCCTACGGGGGGCTAGAGACCCAGTACTTC. Its protein is CASSAYGGLETQYF. The chain carries TRBV5-6 and TRBJ2-5; weak D call: TRBD2 (7 bases). The CDR3 loop spans 14 amino acids. Germline V gene lookup returns CDR1 SGHDT and CDR2 YYEEEE. V was clipped by 4 bases and J by 4 bases, with 14 bases between them.

The V call is TRBV6-6, the J call TRBJ2-5, with D unresolved. Germline V gene sequence: CDR1 MNHNY, CDR2 SVGAGI (reference sequence). The CDR3 sequence is 12 residues long. V lost 2 bases and J 5 bases, leaving 6 bases between the germline ends. The CDR3 loop reads CASSYGVETQYF. The CDR3 DNA follows: TGTGCCAGCAGTTACGGAGTGGAGACCCAGTACTTC.

This clone was detected a few times. The chain uses TRBV30 and TRBJ1-6; D remains unclear. The CDR3 is 13 amino acids. The V end lost 0 bases, the J end lost 10 bases, and 10 bases lay between the germline ends. Germline V lookup: CDR1 GTSNPN, CDR2 SVGIG (reference sequence). Here the CDR3 reads CAWSVSGGSPLHF. The DNA of the CDR3 is TGTGCCTGGAGTGTATCGGGAGGATCACCCCTCCACTTT.

The rearrangement joins TRBV19 to TRBJ1-6; no clear D gene. Germline values: CDR1 LNHDA, CDR2 SQIVND (reference sequence). The CDR3 loop spans 15 amino acids. V gave up 0 bases and J gave up 7 bases, with 10 bases separating them. The CDR3 DNA follows: TGTGCCAGTAGTATAGATTTGGGCGGGAATTCACCCCTCCACTTT. Protein product: CASSIDLGGNSPLHF.

This chain uses TRBV13 with TRBJ2-1, with 11 positions matching TRBD2. The CDR3 has 17 residues. CDR1 is PRHDT and CDR2 is FYEKMQ in the germline V gene (reference sequence). V gave up 0 bases and J gave up 7 bases; unmatched junction bases: 8. The CDR3: CASSLGSSGRDLNEQFF. In nucleotides, the CDR3 is TGTGCCAGCAGCTTAGGCAGTAGCGGGAGGGACTTGAATGAGCAGTTCTTC.

This clone occurred once. Other DNA sequences from this sample encode an identical CDR3 as well. The J gene is TRBJ1-1, the V gene TRBV2, with TRBD1 matching 7 bases. Germline assignment: CDR1 SNHLY and CDR2 FYNNEI. V lost 6 bases and J lost 3; bases outside the gene matches: 4. This CDR3 contains 13 residues. This CDR3 reads CASSPDRDTEAFF. CDR3 DNA: TGTGCCAGCAGCCCCGACAGGGACACTGAAGCTTTCTTT. The variable domain in full, completed from reference TRBV2 and TRBJ1-1, reads EPEVTQTPSHQVTQMGQEVILRCVPISNHLYFYWYRQILGQKVEFLVSFYNNEISEKSEIFDDQFSVERPDGSNFTLKIRSTKLEDSAMYFCASSPDRDTEAFFGQGTRLTVV.

The J gene is TRBJ2-7, the V gene TRBV11-1; TRBD1 is a possible D gene (6 bases). Per the germline V gene, CDR1 is SGHAT and CDR2 is FQDESV (reference sequence). The CDR3 has 14 residues. Trimming removed 5 bases from V and 0 bases from J, with 11 bases in between. In nucleotides, the CDR3 is TGTGCCAGCAGCGTACAGGGTGGCTCCTACGAGCAGTACTTC. It encodes CASSVQGGSYEQYF. The whole variable domain, remainder taken from reference TRBV11-1 and TRBJ2-7, is EAEVAQSPRYKITEKSQAVAFWCDPISGHATLYWYRQILGQGPELLVQFQDESVVDDSQLPKDRFSAERLKGVDSTLKIQPAELGDSAMYLCASSVQGGSYEQYFGPGTRLTVT.

This clone was seen a few times. The rearrangement links TRBV25-1 to TRBJ1-1, with 8 positions matching TRBD1. J was trimmed by 1 base and V by 6 bases; bases with no gene match: 1. The germline gives CDR1 MGHDK, CDR2 SYGVNS. The CDR3 is 13 residues long. CDR3: CASRGQGNTEAFF. In DNA form, the CDR3 reads TGTGCCAGCAGAGGACAGGGGAACACTGAAGCTTTCTTT.

The chain recombines TRBV7-9 with TRBJ2-3, with TRBD2 matching 10 bases. Per the germline V gene, CDR1 is SEHNR and CDR2 is FQNEAQ (reference sequence). The CDR3 sequence is 15 residues long. Trimming at V came to 2 bases and at J to 4 bases, leaving 3 bases not matched to a gene. In nucleotides, the CDR3 is TGTGCCAGCAGCTTACTAGCGGGAGTATCAGATACGCAGTATTTT. Translation: CASSLLAGVSDTQYF.

The chain uses TRBV27 and TRBJ2-2; D unresolved. This CDR3 is 12 amino acids long. Between the trimmed V and J ends, which lost 3 bases and 6 bases, there was a span of 5 bases. Germline V CDR1 and CDR2: MNHEY, SMNVEV (reference sequence). DNA for the CDR3: TGTGCCAGCAGTTTTATCGCCGGGGAGCTGTTTTTT. This codes for CASSFIAGELFF.

This clone came up a few times. V usage is TRBV27 and J usage is TRBJ2-7, with TRBD1 matching over 9 bases. This CDR3 comprises 14 residues. CDR1 and CDR2 (germline): MNHEY, SMNVEV (reference sequence). Losses at the gene ends were 5 bases for V and 3 bases for J; bases not matched to a gene: 5. In DNA, the CDR3 is TGTGCCAGCAGTGATACGACAGGGGGCTACGAGCAGTACTTC. Residues: CASSDTTGGYEQYF.

V and J are TRBV1 and TRBJ1-5; TRBD1, the table's D call, was not compared with the DNA. TRBV1 is labeled a pseudogene. This CDR3 has 16 residues. DNA of the CDR3: TGCACCAGCAGCCAAGATCCCGACAGGGTATGTCAGCCCCAGCATTTT. It translates to CTSSQDPDRVCQPQHF.

Note on this clone: The junction departs from the called germline gene at one end, perhaps through a read error. The sample has other DNA sequences that encode this CDR3 too. The V and J genes are TRBV9 and TRBJ2-3, with D tentatively TRBD1 (5 bases). CDR1 is SGDLS and CDR2 is YYNGEE in the germline V gene. The CDR3 length is 16 residues. The CDR3: CASSVQGGVSTDTQYF. CDR3 nucleotides: TGCGCCAGCAGCGTCCAGGGTGGGGTTAGCACAGATACGCAGTATTTT.

This clone appeared a few times. The V call is TRBV7-9, the J call TRBJ2-1; 9 bases fit TRBD2. Trimming at V came to 5 bases and at J to 7 bases, leaving 9 bases not matched to a gene. Germline V gene data show CDR1 as SEHNR and CDR2 as FQNEAQ (reference sequence). This CDR3 spans 15 amino acids. CDR3 residues: CASSRDQSGRNEQFF. CDR3 coding DNA: TGTGCCAGCAGCAGGGATCAAAGCGGGAGGAATGAGCAGTTCTTC.

The rearrangement uses TRBV27 and TRBJ1-6; D unresolved. V dropped 5 bases and J dropped 5 bases, with 7 bases sitting between them. Germline assignment: CDR1 MNHEY and CDR2 SMNVEV (reference sequence). There are 13 residues in the CDR3. The CDR3, as DNA: TGTGCCAGCAGTCGGAGGGATAATTCACCCCTCCACTTT. It is translated as CASSRRDNSPLHF.

Turning to this clone: The same CDR3 also results from other DNA sequences found in this sample. This chain uses TRBV11-2 with TRBJ2-7; TRBD2 is a possible D gene (6 bases). The V gene lost 5 bases and the J gene lost 6 bases, with 14 bases spanning the gap. The CDR3 has 13 amino acids. From germline, CDR1 is SGHAT and CDR2 FQNNGV. The CDR3 DNA reads TGTGCCAGCAGCCTAGCGACTAGTAGCGAGCAGTACTTC. Residues: CASSLATSSEQYF.

The V gene is TRBV7-6, the J gene TRBJ1-3; tentatively, D is TRBD1 (6 bases). The CDR3 has 15 residues. Germline V gene data show CDR1 as SGHVS and CDR2 as FNYEAQ. V shed 4 bases and J shed 0 bases, with 10 bases lying between them. The CDR3 DNA reads TGTGCCAGCAGCTGGGACACCTCCTCTGGAAACACCATATATTTT. Translating gives CASSWDTSSGNTIYF. Supplemented by reference TRBV7-6 and TRBJ1-3, the full variable domain reads GAGVSQSPRYKVTKRGQDVALRCDPISGHVSLYWYRQALGQGPEFLTYFNYEAQQDKSGLPNDRFSAERPEGSISTLTIQRTEQRDSAMYRCASSWDTSSGNTIYFGEGSWLTVV.